These T cell receptor beta chains were read from a single sample in a study of cytomegalovirus exposure and HLA in healthy donors. The protocol was immunoSEQ multiplex PCR, while the TCRdb copy is restricted to in-frame clones and leaves out a portion. The table includes over 80,000 clones, about 79% detected once. Sequencing was carried out using PBMCs. The receptors come from a man in his fifties or sixties in good health and CMV-seronegative. The CDR3 runs from the conserved cysteine through the conserved F or W. A D gene is named only where the DNA matches it firmly. Not every row has a clone size; where given, it reads once, few, many or a size class.

D: -; size: -; V: TRBV5-4; length: 15; J: TRBJ2-5; CDR3: CASSPGGQSQETQYF; DNA: TGTGCCAGCAGCCCCGGGGGACAGTCGCAAGAGACCCAGTACTTC
D: -; size: -; V: TRBV5-1; length: 13; J: TRBJ2-1; CDR3: CASSVTGSNEQFF; DNA: TGCGCCAGCAGCGTTACAGGTTCCAATGAGCAGTTCTTC
D: -; size: -; V: TRBV6-6; length: 15; J: TRBJ1-2; CDR3: CASSYTSRLGYGYTF; DNA: TGTGCCAGCAGTTACACGTCCCGACTGGGCTATGGCTACACCTTC
D: -; size: -; V: TRBV9; length: 17; J: TRBJ2-1; CDR3: CASSVEGGRETYNEQFF; DNA: TGTGCCAGCAGCGTAGAGGGGGGGCGGGAGACCTACAATGAGCAGTTCTTC
D: TRBD1; size: -; V: TRBV28; length: 14; J: TRBJ1-1; CDR3: CASRPGQVQTEAFF; DNA: TGTGCCAGCAGGCCGGGACAGGTACAGACTGAAGCTTTCTTT
D: TRBD2; size: -; V: TRBV10-3; length: 16; J: TRBJ2-1; CDR3: CAVSGTSGRSINEQFF; DNA: TGTGCCGTCAGTGGGACTAGCGGGAGGTCAATCAATGAGCAGTTCTTC
D: TRBD1; size: -; V: TRBV5-1; length: 14; J: TRBJ2-5; CDR3: CASTRGQVQETQYF; DNA: TGCGCCAGCACAAGGGGACAGGTGCAAGAGACCCAGTACTTC
D: TRBD2; size: -; V: TRBV5-1; length: 21; J: TRBJ2-1; CDR3: CASSLRSYGRALGSSYNEQFF; DNA: TGCGCCAGCAGCTTGAGGTCCTACGGGAGGGCCCTCGGATCCTCCTACAATGAGCAGTTCTTC
D: -; size: -; V: TRBV6-5; length: 13; J: TRBJ2-7; CDR3: CASSLTSSYEQYF; DNA: TGTGCCAGCAGCCTAACTAGCAGCTACGAGCAGTACTTC
D: TRBD2; size: -; V: TRBV4-3; length: 14; J: TRBJ2-4; CDR3: CASSQERGSDIQYF; DNA: TGCGCCAGCAGCCAAGAGCGGGGGTCGGACATTCAGTACTTC
D: -; size: -; V: TRBV18; length: 13; J: TRBJ2-7; CDR3: CASSPPGIRGQYF; DNA: TGTGCCAGCTCACCCCCGGGAATACGAGGGCAGTACTTC
D: TRBD2; size: few; V: TRBV5-1; length: 15; J: TRBJ2-2; CDR3: CASSLAGGNTGELFF; DNA: TGCGCCAGCAGCTTAGCGGGAGGTAACACCGGGGAGCTGTTTTTT
D: TRBD1; size: -; V: TRBV5-4; length: 14; J: TRBJ1-3; CDR3: CTSSDRQGGNTIYF; DNA: TGTACCAGCAGCGACAGACAGGGTGGAAACACCATATATTTT
D: -; size: few; V: TRBV10-3; length: 14; J: TRBJ1-1; CDR3: CAIRGTEMNTEAFF; DNA: TGTGCCATCAGGGGTACAGAGATGAACACTGAAGCTTTCTTT
D: -; size: -; V: TRBV5-1; length: 14; J: TRBJ2-2; CDR3: CASRLLDNTGELFF; DNA: TGCGCCAGCCGCCTTCTAGACAACACCGGGGAGCTGTTTTTT
D: TRBD1; size: once; V: TRBV10-3; length: 14; J: TRBJ1-5; CDR3: CAISGDRVIQPQHF; DNA: TGTGCCATCAGTGGCGACAGGGTTATACAGCCCCAGCATTTT
D: TRBD1; size: -; V: TRBV28; length: 15; J: TRBJ2-7; CDR3: CASSITSGQGARKYF; DNA: TGTGCCAGCAGTATCACCTCGGGTCAGGGGGCAAGAAAGTACTTC